These T cell receptor beta chains were read from a single sample in a study of OX40 agonist ivuxolimab in advanced cancers. The table came from immunoSEQ multiplex PCR; TCRdb's copy has only in-frame clones and leaves some out. The sample yields about 45,000 clones, less than 90% seen once. The material was CD4+ or CD8+ T cells sorted from blood, obtained in a trial of the OX40 agonist ivuxolimab. These receptors were collected from an adult with an advanced solid tumor such as melanoma, head and neck, liver or kidney cancer. CDR3s include the opening cysteine and the closing phenylalanine or tryptophan. D genes are given only for firm matches. Expanded clones are given a class, and other clones once, few, many or no size at all.

clone_size	j_call	d_call	v_call	cdr3_aa	cdr3_nt
once	TRBJ1-1	-	TRBV7-9	CASSSWGGGNTEAFF	TGTGCCAGCAGCTCATGGGGAGGCGGGAACACTGAAGCTTTCTTT
-	TRBJ2-2	TRBD2	TRBV19	CASSLAGGSNTGELFF	TGTGCCAGTAGTCTAGCGGGAGGATCGAACACCGGGGAGCTGTTTTTT
-	TRBJ2-1	TRBD1	TRBV6-6	CASSYGQVPADEQFF	TGTGCCAGCAGCTATGGACAGGTCCCTGCGGATGAGCAGTTCTTC
-	TRBJ2-5	TRBD2	TRBV5-1	CASSRTGTRSGETQYF	TGCGCCAGCAGCCGGACCGGGACTAGAAGTGGCGAGACCCAGTACTTC
-	TRBJ2-1	TRBD1	TRBV9	CASSPRHSGTGLYNEQFF	TGTGCCAGCAGCCCACGTCACTCCGGGACAGGGCTATACAATGAGCAGTTCTTC
medium-sized	TRBJ2-1	TRBD2	TRBV4-1	CASSQDPTSAYNEQFF	TGCGCCAGCAGCCAAGATCCCACTAGCGCCTACAATGAGCAGTTCTTC
-	TRBJ2-3	-	TRBV10-1	CASRGGIVDTQYF	TGCGCCAGCAGAGGTGGGATTGTGGATACGCAGTATTTT
-	TRBJ1-6	-	TRBV5-1	CASSLSRDSALHF	TGCGCCAGCAGCTTATCACGAGATTCGGCCCTCCACTTT
-	TRBJ1-6	-	TRBV18	CASSLSTAMNSPLHF	TGTGCCAGCTCCCTCTCGACCGCGATGAATTCACCCCTCCACTTT
-	TRBJ2-5	-	TRBV4-1	CASKAAENQETQYF	TGCGCCAGCAAGGCAGCTGAGAATCAAGAGACCCAGTACTTC
-	TRBJ2-7	-	TRBV7-9	CASSLEQGSSYEQYF	TGTGCCAGCAGCTTGGAGCAAGGTTCCTCCTACGAGCAGTACTTC
-	TRBJ1-6	-	TRBV30	CAWSVRQDSPLHF	TGTGCCTGGAGTGTCCGCCAGGATTCACCCCTCCACTTT